This T cell receptor (beta chain) is drawn from a study of neurological immune-mediated disorders. This clonotype turned up a few times. V shed 5 bases and J shed 6 bases, with 15 bases lying between them. CDR3 length: 14 amino acids. Germline values: CDR1 ENHRY, CDR2 SYGVKD. Synthesis of cDNA was carried out by template-switch 5'RACE. The reaction used 10-nucleotide random UMIs. One entry per CDR3 protein, called by TCRdb with MiXCR from the 5' RACE reads. The sample lists about 74,000 distinct CDR3 sequences, around 5.5% occurring once. The sequence derives from a man aged 18 to 29 with multiple sclerosis. This rearrangement joins TRBV10-3 to TRBJ2-3, with D tentatively TRBD1 (6 bases). The material sequenced was PBMCs. The CDR3 DNA sequence: TGTGCCATCAGTATGACAGGCCATTCGGATACGCAGTATTTT. Its protein is CAISMTGHSDTQYF.